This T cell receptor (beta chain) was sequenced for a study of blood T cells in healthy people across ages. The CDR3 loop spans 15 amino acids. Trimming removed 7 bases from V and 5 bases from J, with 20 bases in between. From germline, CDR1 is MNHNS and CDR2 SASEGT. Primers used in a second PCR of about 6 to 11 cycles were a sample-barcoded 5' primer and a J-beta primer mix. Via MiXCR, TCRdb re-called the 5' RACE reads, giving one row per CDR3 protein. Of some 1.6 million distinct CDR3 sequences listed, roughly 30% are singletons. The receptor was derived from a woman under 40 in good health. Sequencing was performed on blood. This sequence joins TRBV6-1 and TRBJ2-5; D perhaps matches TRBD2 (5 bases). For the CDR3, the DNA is TGTGCCAGCACAGCCCCCTTGGCTAGCATTGAGACCCAGTACTTC. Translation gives CASTAPLASIETQYF.